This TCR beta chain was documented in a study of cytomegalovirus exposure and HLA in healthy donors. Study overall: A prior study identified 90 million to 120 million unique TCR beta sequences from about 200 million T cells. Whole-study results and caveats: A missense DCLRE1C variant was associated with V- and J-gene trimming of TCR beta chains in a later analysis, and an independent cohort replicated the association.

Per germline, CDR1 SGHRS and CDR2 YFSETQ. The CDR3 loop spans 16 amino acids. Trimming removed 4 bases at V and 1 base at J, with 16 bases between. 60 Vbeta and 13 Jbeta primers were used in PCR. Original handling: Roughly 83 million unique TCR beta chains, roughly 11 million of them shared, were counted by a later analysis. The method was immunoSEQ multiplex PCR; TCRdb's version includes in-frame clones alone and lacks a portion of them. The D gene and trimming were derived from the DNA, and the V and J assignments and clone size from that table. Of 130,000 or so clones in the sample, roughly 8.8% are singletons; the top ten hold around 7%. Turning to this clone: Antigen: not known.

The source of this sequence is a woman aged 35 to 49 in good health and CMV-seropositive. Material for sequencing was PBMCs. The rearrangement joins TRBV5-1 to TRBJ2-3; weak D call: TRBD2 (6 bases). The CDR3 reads CASSDLMGGGTDTQYF. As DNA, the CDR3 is TGCGCCAGCAGCGATCTAATGGGCGGGGGCACAGATACGCAGTATTTT. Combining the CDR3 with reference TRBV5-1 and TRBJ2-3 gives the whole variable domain KAGVTQTPRYLIKTRGQQVTLSCSPISGHRSVSWYQQTPGQGLQFLFEYFSETQRNKGNFPGRFSGRQFSNSRSEMNVSTLELGDSALYLCASSDLMGGGTDTQYFGPGTRLTVL.